The 10 T cell receptor beta chains reported below all come from one sample, sequenced in a study of T cells in Graves' hyperthyroidism and ophthalmopathy. Amplification yielded TCR beta CDR3 regions, with RNA transcripts as the source. In the first-round RT-PCR of the TCR CDR3, the HTBI primer set was used. TCRdb processed the multiplex PCR reads anew with MiXCR; each CDR3 protein has one entry. The table records fewer than 750,000 distinct CDR3 sequences, under 15% of them present only once. The sequencing input was blood. The receptor set was obtained from a woman in her forties with Graves' ophthalmopathy.

The rearrangement links TRBV2 to TRBJ2-2; D gene uncertain. V was trimmed by 2 bases and J by 6 bases, leaving 7 bases between them. There are 13 residues in the CDR3. Germline V gives CDR1 SNHLY, CDR2 FYNNEI. CDR3 amino acids: CASSEIPAGELFF. The CDR3 DNA reads TGTGCCAGCAGTGAAATACCCGCCGGGGAGCTGTTTTTT. The variable domain in full, completed from reference TRBV2 and TRBJ2-2, reads EPEVTQTPSHQVTQMGQEVILRCVPISNHLYFYWYRQILGQKVEFLVSFYNNEISEKSEIFDDQFSVERPDGSNFTLKIRSTKLEDSAMYFCASSEIPAGELFFGEGSRLTVL.

The chain recombines TRBV19 with TRBJ2-2; possible D gene TRBD2, 6 bases. Germline V gene sequence: CDR1 LNHDA, CDR2 SQIVND (reference sequence). Deletions cut 6 bases from V and 3 bases from J, with 11 bases between. The CDR3 extends over 14 amino acids. In DNA form, the CDR3 reads TGTGCCAGTAGCAGCGGGTTATACACCGGGGAGCTGTTTTTT. It specifies CASSSGLYTGELFF.

This clonotype was seen ten or more times. This CDR3 reads CASSPLGDRGYGYTF. CDR3 coding DNA: TGTGCCAGCAGTCCACTCGGGGACAGGGGCTATGGCTACACCTTC. The chain combines TRBV28 with TRBJ1-2; 10 bases line up with TRBD1. The ends lost 5 bases at V and 4 bases at J; junction bases unmatched: 7. Looked up from germline, CDR1 is MDHEN and CDR2 is SYDVKM. This CDR3 contains 15 residues.

This clonotype was counted between two and nine times. The chain recombines TRBV20-1 with TRBJ1-1, with 10 bases identical to TRBD1. J was trimmed by 4 bases and V by 3 bases; bases with no gene match: 5. From germline, CDR1 is DFQATT and CDR2 SNEGSKA (reference sequence). The CDR3 has 14 residues. The CDR3 DNA reads as TGCAGTGCTAGGAAAGGACAGGGGGGCACTGAAGCTTTCTTT. Translated: CSARKGQGGTEAFF.

This clonotype was counted at least ten times. The chain uses TRBV7-2 and TRBJ1-6; D call uncertain. Germline-derived CDR1 and CDR2 are SGHTA and FQGNSA. This CDR3 contains 14 residues. V lost 3 bases and J 7 bases, leaving 10 bases between the germline ends. CDR3 region: CASSLDALNSPLHF. In nucleotides, the CDR3 is TGTGCCAGCAGCTTGGACGCCTTAAATTCACCCCTCCACTTT.

This clonotype was picked up many times. V usage is TRBV20-1 and J usage is TRBJ1-1, with a tentative D call TRBD1 (5 bases). The CDR3 runs to 14 residues. Trimming took off 1 base at V and 3 bases at J, with 12 bases between the two ends. Germline values: CDR1 DFQATT, CDR2 SNEGSKA (reference sequence). CDR3 nucleotides: TGCAGTGCTAGAGGTGAGGGGAGGTACACTGAAGCTTTCTTT. It yields the protein CSARGEGRYTEAFF.

Many counts were recorded for this clonotype. V gene TRBV24-1 combines with J gene TRBJ1-5; no clear D. Between the trimmed V and J ends, which lost 2 bases and 5 bases, there was a span of 6 bases. Germline loops: CDR1 KGHDR, CDR2 SFDVKD. The CDR3 sequence is 13 residues long. The CDR3 sequence is CATSDSWDQPQHF. CDR3 nucleotides: TGTGCCACCAGTGATTCCTGGGATCAGCCCCAGCATTTT.

This clonotype came up a few times. This chain uses TRBV5-1 with TRBJ2-7; 8 bases match TRBD1. The CDR3 covers 14 residues. J was trimmed by 6 bases and V by 0 bases; bases with no gene match: 5. CDR1 is SGHRS, CDR2 YFSETQ, per germline. The CDR3 is CASSLGTGSVEQYF. The DNA of the CDR3 is TGCGCCAGCAGCTTGGGGACAGGGTCTGTCGAGCAGTACTTC. Drawing the rest from reference TRBV5-1 and TRBJ2-7, the complete variable domain is KAGVTQTPRYLIKTRGQQVTLSCSPISGHRSVSWYQQTPGQGLQFLFEYFSETQRNKGNFPGRFSGRQFSNSRSEMNVSTLELGDSALYLCASSLGTGSVEQYFGPGTRLTVT.

The CDR3 DNA reads as TGTGCCAGGGGGGATTGGGGGGTCGAGCAGTACTTC. Protein sequence: CARGDWGVEQYF. V usage is TRBV28 and J usage is TRBJ2-7; D might be TRBD2 (6 bases). Germline V gene data show CDR1 as MDHEN and CDR2 as SYDVKM. CDR3 length equals 12 residues. V was cut by 9 bases and J by 6 bases, with 15 bases left in between.

This clonotype appeared many times. This sequence joins TRBV2 and TRBJ1-5; D is undetermined. The CDR3 length is 14 residues. V was trimmed by 3 bases and J by 4 bases, leaving 10 bases between them. The germline V gene encodes CDR1 SNHLY and CDR2 FYNNEI. CDR3 coding DNA: TGTGCCAGCAGTGATAGGCTACTGAATCAGCCCCAGCATTTT. Its protein is CASSDRLLNQPQHF. The entire variable domain, with the rest obtained from reference TRBV2 and TRBJ1-5, is as follows: EPEVTQTPSHQVTQMGQEVILRCVPISNHLYFYWYRQILGQKVEFLVSFYNNEISEKSEIFDDQFSVERPDGSNFTLKIRSTKLEDSAMYFCASSDRLLNQPQHFGDGTRLSIL.